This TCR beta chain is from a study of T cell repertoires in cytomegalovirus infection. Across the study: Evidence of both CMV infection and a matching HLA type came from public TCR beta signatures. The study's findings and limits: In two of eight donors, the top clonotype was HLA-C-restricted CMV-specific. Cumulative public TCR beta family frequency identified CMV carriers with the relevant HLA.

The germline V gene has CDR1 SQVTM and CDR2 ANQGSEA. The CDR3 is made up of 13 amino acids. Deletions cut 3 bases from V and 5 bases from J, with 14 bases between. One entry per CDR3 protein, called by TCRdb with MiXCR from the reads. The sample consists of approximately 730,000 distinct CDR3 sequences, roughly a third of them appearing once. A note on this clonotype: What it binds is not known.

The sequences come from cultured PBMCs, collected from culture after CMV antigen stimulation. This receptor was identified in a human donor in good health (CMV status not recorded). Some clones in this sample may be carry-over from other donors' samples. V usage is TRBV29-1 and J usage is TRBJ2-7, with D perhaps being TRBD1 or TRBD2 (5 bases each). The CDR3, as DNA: TGCAGCGTTGAGGGGGTGAAGATCGACGAGCAGTACTTC. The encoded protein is CSVEGVKIDEQYF.